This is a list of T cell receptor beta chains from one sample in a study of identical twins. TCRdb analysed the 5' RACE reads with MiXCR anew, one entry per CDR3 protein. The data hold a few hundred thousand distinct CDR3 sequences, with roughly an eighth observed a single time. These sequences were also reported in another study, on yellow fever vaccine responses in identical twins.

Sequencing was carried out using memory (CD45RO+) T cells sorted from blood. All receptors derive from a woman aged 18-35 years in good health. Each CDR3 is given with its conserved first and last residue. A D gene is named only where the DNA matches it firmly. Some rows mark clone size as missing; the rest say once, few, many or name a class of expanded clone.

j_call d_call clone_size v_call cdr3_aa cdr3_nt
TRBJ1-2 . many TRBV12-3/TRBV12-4 CASSLAGGRYGYTF TGTGCCAGCAGCCTCGCGGGGGGCCGCTATGGCTACACCTTC
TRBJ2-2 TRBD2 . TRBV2 CASSPVGGVTGELFF TGTGCCAGCAGCCCCGTGGGGGGGGTCACCGGGGAGCTGTTTTTT
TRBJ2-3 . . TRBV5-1 CASSAISGTDTQYF TGCGCCAGCAGCGCGATTAGTGGGACAGATACGCAGTATTTT
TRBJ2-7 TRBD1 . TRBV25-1 CASSGRGRREQYF TGTGCCAGCAGTGGCAGGGGGCGCCGGGAGCAGTACTTC
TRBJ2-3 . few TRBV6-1 CASSEFLESDTQYF TGTGCCAGCAGTGAGTTTTTGGAATCAGATACGCAGTATTTT
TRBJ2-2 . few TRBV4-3 CASSQDRGSGTGELFF TGCGCCAGCAGCCAAGATCGTGGTAGCGGCACCGGGGAGCTGTTTTTT
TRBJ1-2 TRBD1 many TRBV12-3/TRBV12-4 CASSRGTGGDGYTF TGTGCCAGCAGCCGAGGGACAGGGGGCGATGGCTACACCTTC
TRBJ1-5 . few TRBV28 CAISSLEGDRQPQHF TGTGCCATCTCCTCCCTTGAGGGGGATCGCCAGCCCCAGCATTTT
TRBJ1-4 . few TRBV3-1 CASIPEGRGEKLFF TGTGCCAGCATCCCAGAAGGGCGGGGTGAAAAACTGTTTTTT
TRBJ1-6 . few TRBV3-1 CASSQPGLASPLHF TGTGCCAGCAGCCAACCGGGACTAGCTTCACCCCTCCACTTT
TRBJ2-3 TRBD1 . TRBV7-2 CASSLGGQGTDTQYF TGTGCCAGCAGCTTAGGGGGACAGGGCACAGATACGCAGTATTTT
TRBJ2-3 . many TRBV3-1 CASSQGDTQYF TGTGCCAGCAGCCAGGGGGATACGCAGTATTTT
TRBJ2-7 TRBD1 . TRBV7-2 CASSPDRDWVYEQYF TGTGCCAGCAGCCCCGACAGGGATTGGGTCTACGAGCAGTACTTC
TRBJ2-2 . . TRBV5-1 CATKIAANTGELFF TGCGCCACCAAAATCGCCGCGAACACCGGGGAGCTGTTTTTT
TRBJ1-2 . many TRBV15 CATSRERTYGYTF TGTGCCACCAGCAGAGAGAGGACTTATGGCTACACCTTC
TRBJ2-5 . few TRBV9 CASSVATWGYDGAKETQYF TGTGCCAGCAGCGTAGCTACATGGGGCTACGACGGGGCGAAGGAGACCCAGTACTTC
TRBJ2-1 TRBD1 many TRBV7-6 CASSKTGGGSQFF TGTGCCAGCAGCAAGACAGGGGGCGGCTCCCAGTTCTTC
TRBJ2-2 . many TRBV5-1 CASSFQGTGELFF TGCGCCAGCAGCTTTCAGGGGACCGGGGAGCTGTTTTTT
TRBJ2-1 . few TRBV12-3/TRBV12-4 CASSYSGTGSQQFF TGTGCCAGCAGCTACTCCGGGACTGGATCTCAACAGTTCTTC
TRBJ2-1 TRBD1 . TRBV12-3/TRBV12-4 CASSTGAKQFF TGTGCCAGCAGTACAGGGGCAAAGCAGTTCTTC
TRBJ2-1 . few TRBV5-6 CASSFYALTYNEQFF TGTGCCAGCAGCTTTTACGCGTTAACCTACAATGAGCAGTTCTTC
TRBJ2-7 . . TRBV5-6 CASSVAGRRQSYEQYF TGTGCCAGCAGCGTCGCAGGGCGCCGACAATCTTACGAGCAGTACTTC
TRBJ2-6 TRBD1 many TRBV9 CASSPRDSQFSGANVLTF TGTGCCAGCAGCCCCAGGGACAGCCAGTTCTCTGGGGCCAACGTCCTGACTTTC
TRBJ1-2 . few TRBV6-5 CASSSQGGGGNYGYTF TGTGCCAGCAGTTCCCAAGGTGGAGGGGGTAACTATGGCTACACCTTC
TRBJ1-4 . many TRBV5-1 CASSLDRDSNEKLFF TGCGCCAGCAGCTTGGATCGGGATTCCAATGAAAAACTGTTTTTT
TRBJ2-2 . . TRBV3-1 CASSLHAGAGELFF TGTGCCAGCAGCCTCCACGCCGGGGCCGGGGAGCTGTTTTTT
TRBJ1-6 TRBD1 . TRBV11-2 CASSLETGGGSPLHF TGTGCCAGCAGCTTAGAGACAGGGGGTGGTTCACCCCTCCACTTT
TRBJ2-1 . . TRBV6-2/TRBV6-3 CACSYVGTYNEQFF TGTGCCTGCAGTTACGTGGGGACCTACAATGAGCAGTTCTTC
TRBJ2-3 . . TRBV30 CAWSLGGVGTQYF TGTGCCTGGAGTTTGGGGGGAGTGGGTACGCAGTATTTT
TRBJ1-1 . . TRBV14 CASSRQLNTEAFF TGTGCCAGCAGCCGACAGTTAAACACTGAAGCTTTCTTT
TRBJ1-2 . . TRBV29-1 CSVLVSGEGYTF TGCAGCGTTCTGGTCTCAGGGGAAGGCTACACCTTC
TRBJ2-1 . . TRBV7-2 CASSSYKSNEQFF TGTGCCAGCAGCTCCTATAAATCGAATGAGCAGTTCTTC
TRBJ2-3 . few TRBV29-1 CSVGPGGGSDTQYF TGCAGCGTTGGACCCGGGGGTGGCTCAGATACGCAGTATTTT
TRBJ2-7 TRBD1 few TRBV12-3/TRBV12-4 CASSFSGTATEQYF TGTGCCAGCAGTTTCTCCGGGACAGCAACCGAGCAGTACTTC
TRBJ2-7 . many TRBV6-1 CASKDSRTYEQYF TGTGCCAGCAAGGACAGCCGAACCTACGAGCAGTACTTC
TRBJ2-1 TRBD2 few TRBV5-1 CASSLSGFSGGYNEQFF TGCGCCAGCAGCTTGAGTGGGTTTTCGGGGGGGTACAATGAGCAGTTCTTC
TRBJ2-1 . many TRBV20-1 CSARQGWTHNEQFF TGCAGTGCTAGACAGGGTTGGACACACAATGAGCAGTTCTTC
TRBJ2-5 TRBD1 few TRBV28 CASSILPTGKETQYF TGTGCCAGCAGTATACTACCGACAGGGAAAGAGACCCAGTACTTC
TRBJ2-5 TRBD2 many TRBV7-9 CASSRLAGGEETQYF TGTGCCAGCAGCCGACTAGCGGGAGGTGAAGAGACCCAGTACTTC
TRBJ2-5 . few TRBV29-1 CSVVYARGLETQYF TGCAGCGTTGTTTATGCCAGGGGCCTGGAGACCCAGTACTTC
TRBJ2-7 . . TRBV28 CASNPNRVAYEQYF TGTGCCAGCAACCCCAACAGGGTCGCCTACGAGCAGTACTTC
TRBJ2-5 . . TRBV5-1 CASSFPGETQYF TGCGCCAGCAGCTTCCCGGGGGAGACCCAGTACTTC
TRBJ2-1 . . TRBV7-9 CASSLYGSSYNEQFF TGTGCCAGCAGCTTATATGGAAGCTCCTACAATGAGCAGTTCTTC
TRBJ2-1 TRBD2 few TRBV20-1 CSAIVGRSTSPKGSNEQFF TGCAGTGCTATCGTTGGACGGTCGACTAGCCCCAAGGGGTCCAATGAGCAGTTCTTC
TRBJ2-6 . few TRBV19 CASSTGVSSGANVLTF TGTGCCAGTAGTACAGGGGTTTCCTCTGGGGCCAACGTCCTGACTTTC
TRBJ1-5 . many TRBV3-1 CASSQSEGNQPQHF TGTGCCAGCAGCCAAAGTGAGGGGAATCAGCCCCAGCATTTT
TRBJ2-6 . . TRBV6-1 CASSDLELVSGANVLTF TGTGCCAGCAGTGACCTGGAACTGGTCTCTGGGGCCAACGTCCTGACTTTC
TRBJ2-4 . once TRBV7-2 CASSLDPGLGNIQYF TGTGCCAGCAGCTTAGACCCGGGATTGGGAAACATTCAGTACTTC
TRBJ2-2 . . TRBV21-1 CASSKFETARIGGELFF TGTGCCAGCAGCAAATTCGAGACAGCCAGGATCGGCGGGGAGCTGTTTTTT
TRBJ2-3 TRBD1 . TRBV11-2 CASSLGVGQGAADTQYF TGTGCCAGCAGCTTAGGTGTGGGACAGGGGGCAGCTGATACGCAGTATTTT
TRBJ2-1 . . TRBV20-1 CSASATLGEQFF TGCAGTGCTAGTGCGACTTTAGGTGAGCAGTTCTTC
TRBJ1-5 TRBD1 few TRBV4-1 CASSQDELDRVYNQPQHF TGCGCCAGCAGCCAGGACGAACTGGACAGGGTATACAATCAGCCCCAGCATTTT
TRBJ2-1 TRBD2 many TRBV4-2 CASSQDGTSGVNNEQFF TGTGCCAGCAGCCAAGATGGGACTAGCGGGGTCAACAATGAGCAGTTCTTC
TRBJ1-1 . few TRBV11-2 CASSLGGADTEAFF TGTGCCAGCAGCTTAGGCGGGGCAGACACTGAAGCTTTCTTT
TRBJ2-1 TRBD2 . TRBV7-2 CASILGTSKNNEQFF TGTGCCAGCATATTAGGGACTAGCAAGAACAATGAGCAGTTCTTC
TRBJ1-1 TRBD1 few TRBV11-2 CASSLRGFRTGDTKNTEAFF TGTGCCAGCAGCTTAAGAGGTTTCAGGACAGGCGACACGAAGAACACTGAAGCTTTCTTT
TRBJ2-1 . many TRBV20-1 CSASIAELSYNEQFF TGCAGTGCTAGTATAGCGGAACTCTCCTACAATGAGCAGTTCTTC
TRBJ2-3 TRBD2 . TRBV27 CASSLRERGTDTQYF TGTGCCAGCAGTTTGAGGGAGCGGGGGACAGATACGCAGTATTTT